These 26 T cell receptor beta chains were sequenced from one sample in a study of vaccination effects on CD4 cells after COVID-19. Sequenced by immunoSEQ multiplex PCR; TCRdb stores in-frame clones only, minus some. This table has approximately 28,000 clones, 78% appearing once. Antigen-specific CD4+ T cells were first expanded with viral peptide pools by the ViraFEST assay and only then sequenced. Subsequent to a culture period of more than 9 days, CD4+ T cells were isolated. Documented for the person is a PCR-confirmed SARS-CoV-2 infection occurring between March and December 2020. Their specific antigens are unknown. Sample: CD4+ T cells from PBMCs cultured with HCoV-NL63 spike peptides, taken before COVID-19 vaccination. These receptors were obtained from a human donor who had a prior SARS-CoV-2 infection.

The rearrangement links TRBV25-1 to TRBJ1-6; D gene ambiguous. V gave up 7 bases and J gave up 10 bases, with 11 bases separating them. The germline gives CDR1 MGHDK, CDR2 SYGVNS. The CDR3 loop spans 12 amino acids. CDR3 sequence: CASKVLSSPLHF. As DNA, the CDR3 is TGTGCCAGCAAGGTTTTGTCGTCACCCCTCCACTTT.

This chain uses TRBV5-4 with TRBJ2-5; 9 nucleotides agree with TRBD2. V lost 1 base and J lost 5; bases outside the gene matches: 9. Germline values: CDR1 SGHNT, CDR2 YYREEE (reference sequence). This CDR3 has 16 amino acids. The CDR3 is CASSLIVAGEGETQYF. CDR3 coding DNA: TGTGCCAGCAGCTTGATTGTAGCGGGAGAGGGTGAGACCCAGTACTTC.

This sequence joins TRBV14 and TRBJ2-7, with a possible D match to TRBD1 (6 bases). This CDR3 has 14 residues. V was shortened by 4 bases and J by 3 bases, with 13 bases between the two germline ends. CDR1 and CDR2 (germline): SGHDN, FVKESK. CDR3 in amino acids: CASSRDQGSYEQYF. The DNA for the CDR3 is TGTGCCAGCAGCCGAGATCAGGGGAGCTACGAGCAGTACTTC.

This clone has just one count. V and J are TRBV18 and TRBJ2-2; no definite D call. The CDR3 totals 14 residues. Germline V gene lookup returns CDR1 KGHSH and CDR2 LQKENI. Trimming cost V 0 bases and J 0 bases, with 2 bases left between them. CDR3 residues: CASSPPTNTGELFF. CDR3 in DNA: TGTGCCAGCTCACCACCAACGAACACCGGGGAGCTGTTTTTT.

The chain is built from TRBV19 and TRBJ1-5, with 11 bases identical to TRBD1. Germline CDR1 is LNHDA and CDR2 is SQIVND (reference sequence). This CDR3 has 14 amino acids. Trimming took 4 bases from V and 6 from J; bases not matched to a gene: 2. The CDR3 sequence is CASSTGTGGQPQHF. The DNA of the CDR3 is TGTGCCAGTAGTACGGGGACAGGGGGTCAGCCCCAGCATTTT.

V and J are TRBV7-9 and TRBJ1-2; 10 bases are a match to TRBD1. Trimming cost V 3 bases and J 6 bases; bases outside gene matches: 7. The CDR3 consists of 15 residues. Germline V CDR1 and CDR2: SEHNR, FQNEAQ (reference sequence). The CDR3 sequence is CASSFLGQGDNGYTF. The CDR3, as DNA: TGTGCCAGCAGCTTCCTCGGACAGGGGGATAATGGCTACACCTTC.

CDR3 sequence: CASSPTRPENIQYF. CDR3 bases: TGTGCCAGCAGTCCGACACGACCTGAGAACATTCAGTACTTC. The rearrangement joins TRBV6-2 or TRBV6-3 to TRBJ2-4; no firm D call. V was pared by 5 bases and J by 7 bases, with 15 bases between. This CDR3 comprises 14 residues. Looked up from germline, CDR1 is MNHEY and CDR2 is SVGEGT.

V gene TRBV20-1 combines with J gene TRBJ1-4, with TRBD1 as a possible D gene (5 bases). The CDR3 extends over 13 amino acids. Between the trimmed V and J ends, which lost 3 bases and 7 bases, there was a span of 12 bases. CDR1 and CDR2 (germline): DFQATT, SNEGSKA (reference sequence). CDR3 region: CSASSGIGEKLFF. As DNA, the CDR3 is TGCAGTGCTAGTTCAGGGATTGGTGAAAAACTGTTTTTT.

V usage is TRBV11-2 and J usage is TRBJ2-7, with TRBD2 identical over 7 bases. V lost 2 bases, J lost 4 bases, and 5 bases stayed unmatched. In germline, CDR1 is SGHAT, CDR2 FQNNGV. The CDR3 extends over 14 amino acids. The CDR3 DNA reads TGTGCCAGCAGCTTAACCCGGCGGGAGTACGAGCAGTACTTC. Protein sequence: CASSLTRREYEQYF.

V is TRBV18 and J is TRBJ2-1; D might be TRBD2 (5 bases). Trimming took 3 bases from V and 6 from J, leaving 9 bases between them. CDR3 length equals 13 residues. Germline V gives CDR1 KGHSH, CDR2 LQKENI. This CDR3 is CASSPRAGNEQFF. The CDR3 nucleotides read TGTGCCAGCTCACCCCGGGCGGGCAATGAGCAGTTCTTC.

The CDR3 DNA reads TGTGCCAGCCGGACAGGGACCCTGGAGACCCAGTACTTC. Its protein is CASRTGTLETQYF. The V call is TRBV5-6, the J call TRBJ2-5; TRBD1 aligns across 8 bases. The CDR3 extends over 13 amino acids. Trimming removed 7 bases from V and 5 bases from J; junction bases left unmatched: 7. Germline V gene data show CDR1 as SGHDT and CDR2 as YYEEEE.

The chain couples TRBV4-1 to TRBJ1-2; D is possibly TRBD1 (5 bases). The CDR3 spans 18 residues. The V end was cut by 0 bases, the J end by 4 bases, with 21 bases between. The V gene's germline CDR1 is MGHRA and CDR2 YSYEKL. The DNA for the CDR3 is TGCGCCAGCAGCCAAGATATGGCAGGGAGGGGAGATGGCTATGGCTACACCTTC. Translating gives CASSQDMAGRGDGYGYTF.

V and J are TRBV11-3 and TRBJ1-3; D is uncertain. Germline V gives CDR1 SGHNT, CDR2 YENEEA. The V end was cut by 4 bases, the J end by 2 bases, with 0 bases between. CDR3 size: 11 residues. The CDR3 nucleotides are TGTGCCAGCAGCTCTGGAAACACCATATATTTT. Its protein is CASSSGNTIYF.

This clone was observed once. The chain couples TRBV3-1 (or the pseudogene TRBV3-2) to TRBJ2-1; a possible D gene is TRBD2 (6 bases). The V and J ends lost 4 bases and 10 bases respectively, with 20 bases between them. There are 15 residues in the CDR3. Germline CDR1 LGHDT, CDR2 YNNKEL (reference sequence). Here the CDR3 reads CASSLIGLEGTEQFF. In DNA, the CDR3 is TGTGCCAGCAGCCTTATCGGCCTGGAGGGGACGGAGCAGTTCTTC.

In this sample, this clone turned up once. The chain combines TRBV3-1 (or the pseudogene TRBV3-2) with TRBJ2-1, with D tentatively TRBD2 (6 bases). This CDR3 contains 13 residues. V was pared by 1 base and J by 8 bases, with 9 bases between. CDR1 LGHDT and CDR2 YNNKEL come from the germline V gene (reference sequence). The chain's CDR3 is CASSQAGGDEQFF. The CDR3 DNA is TGTGCCAGCAGCCAAGCCGGGGGTGATGAGCAGTTCTTC.

This clone was recorded a few times. V usage is TRBV7-3 and J usage is TRBJ2-1, with TRBD2 as a possible D gene (5 bases). The germline CDR1 and CDR2 sequences are SGHTA and FQGTGA. This CDR3 contains 15 residues. Trimming removed 4 bases from V and 0 bases from J, with 10 bases in between. DNA for the CDR3: TGTGCCAGCAGCTCTCTAGGAGGCTCCTACAATGAGCAGTTCTTC. Translated, it gives CASSSLGGSYNEQFF.

The chain employs TRBV11-3 and TRBJ2-1; 7 nucleotides agree with TRBD2. The CDR3 spans 14 residues. The germline CDR1 and CDR2 sequences are SGHNT and YENEEA. The V segment lost 3 bases and the J segment 2 bases; nucleotides outside the gene matches: 1. The CDR3 DNA is TGTGCCAGCAGCTTCGCGGGGGCCTACAATGAGCAGTTCTTC. This encodes CASSFAGAYNEQFF.

The V and J genes are TRBV6-1 and TRBJ2-2; 7 nucleotides match TRBD2. The CDR3 has 16 amino acids. Germline loops: CDR1 MNHNS, CDR2 SASEGT. The V and J ends lost 3 bases and 4 bases, in that order; junction bases with no gene match: 8. The CDR3 sequence: CASSDFSRTSTGELFF. The CDR3 region has the DNA TGTGCCAGCAGTGATTTCTCAAGGACTAGCACCGGGGAGCTGTTTTTT.

The DNA of the CDR3 is TGCGCCAGCAGCTTGGGGGACAGGGGGCGTGATGAGCAGTTCTTC. Residues: CASSLGDRGRDEQFF. J is TRBJ2-1 and V is TRBV5-1, with TRBD1 matching 12 bases. The V gene end was trimmed by 0 bases and the J gene end by 8 bases; junction bases not matched to a gene: 3. CDR3 length: 15 residues. The germline gives CDR1 SGHRS, CDR2 YFSETQ. Filled out from reference TRBV5-1 and TRBJ2-1, the complete variable domain reads KAGVTQTPRYLIKTRGQQVTLSCSPISGHRSVSWYQQTPGQGLQFLFEYFSETQRNKGNFPGRFSGRQFSNSRSEMNVSTLELGDSALYLCASSLGDRGRDEQFFGPGTRLTVL.

This clone was observed once. The rearrangement uses TRBV14 and TRBJ2-2; D gene ambiguous. The CDR3 is 17 amino acids. CDR1 SGHDN and CDR2 FVKESK come from the germline V gene. V lost 4 bases to trimming and J lost 3 bases, with 18 bases between them. The CDR3 nucleotides are TGTGCCAGCAGCCCGCGGCCGGCCCAGGCCTACACCGGGGAGCTGTTTTTT. It yields the protein CASSPRPAQAYTGELFF.

The CDR3 protein is CASRTRDGSSYEQYF. CDR3 DNA sequence: TGTGCCAGCAGGACGCGGGACGGCAGCTCCTACGAGCAGTACTTC. J is TRBJ2-7 and V is TRBV6-5, with a weak D call TRBD2 (6 bases). Trimming removed 6 bases at V and 0 bases at J, with 15 bases between. CDR3 size: 15 residues. Germline CDR1 reads MNHEY; CDR2 reads SVGAGI.

V gene TRBV19 combines with J gene TRBJ1-2, with D perhaps TRBD1 (6 bases). Germline V gene lookup returns CDR1 LNHDA and CDR2 SQIVND (reference sequence). The CDR3 covers 13 residues. The V gene lost 5 bases and the J gene lost 4 bases, with 11 bases spanning the gap. CDR3 region: CASSPQGFYGYTF. DNA for the CDR3: TGTGCCAGTAGTCCACAGGGCTTCTATGGCTACACCTTC.

The rearrangement uses TRBV7-8 and TRBJ2-5; D may be TRBD2 (6 bases). There are 16 residues in the CDR3. Germline V gene lookup returns CDR1 SGHVS and CDR2 FQNEAQ. With 7 bases removed from V and 4 bases from J, the gap between germline ends came to 22 bases. The CDR3 reads CASTKRWRVARETQYF. The DNA of the CDR3 is TGTGCCAGCACCAAACGGTGGAGGGTGGCCAGAGAGACCCAGTACTTC.

This clone was seen only a few times. V gene TRBV15 combines with J gene TRBJ1-6; no clear D. The CDR3 consists of 16 residues. Germline assignment: CDR1 LNHNV and CDR2 YYDKDF (reference sequence). V lost 0 bases to trimming and J lost 9 bases, with 15 bases between them. The CDR3 DNA reads as TGTGCCACCAGCAGAGATAGAACCATCGGTAGTTCACCCCTCCACTTT. It codes for CATSRDRTIGSSPLHF.

The V and J genes are TRBV11-3 and TRBJ1-1; D may be TRBD1 (6 bases). Germline CDR1 SGHNT, CDR2 YENEEA. V was shortened by 5 bases and J by 4 bases, with 11 bases between the two germline ends. The CDR3 sequence is 13 residues long. CDR3 in amino acids: CASSVQGTTEAFF. The CDR3 coding sequence is TGTGCCAGCAGCGTGCAGGGGACCACTGAAGCTTTCTTT.

The J gene is TRBJ2-3, the V gene TRBV7-3; D might be TRBD2 (5 bases). CDR3 length equals 15 residues. From germline, CDR1 is SGHTA and CDR2 FQGTGA. Deletions cut 2 bases from V and 3 bases from J, with 12 bases between. The CDR3 bases are TGTGCCAGCAGCTTAGGCGGGTTTAGGACAGATACGCAGTATTTT. Its translation: CASSLGGFRTDTQYF.